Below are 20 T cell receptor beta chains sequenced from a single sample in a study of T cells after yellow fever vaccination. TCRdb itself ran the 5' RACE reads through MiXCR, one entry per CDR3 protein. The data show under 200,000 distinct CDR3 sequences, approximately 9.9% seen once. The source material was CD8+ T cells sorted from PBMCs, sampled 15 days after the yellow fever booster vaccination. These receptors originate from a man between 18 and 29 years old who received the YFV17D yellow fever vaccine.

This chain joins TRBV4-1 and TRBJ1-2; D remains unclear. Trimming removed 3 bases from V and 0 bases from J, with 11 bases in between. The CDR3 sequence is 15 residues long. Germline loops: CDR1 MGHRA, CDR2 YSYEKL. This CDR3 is CASSHGGPANYGYTF. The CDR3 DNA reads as TGCGCCAGCAGCCACGGCGGACCTGCTAACTATGGCTACACCTTC.

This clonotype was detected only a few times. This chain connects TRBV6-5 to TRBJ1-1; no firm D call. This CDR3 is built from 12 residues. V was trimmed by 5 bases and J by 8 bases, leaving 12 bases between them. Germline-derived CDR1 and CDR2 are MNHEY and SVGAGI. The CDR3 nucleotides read TGTGCCAGCAGTGCGGGGAACGCCGAAGCTTTCTTT. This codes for CASSAGNAEAFF.

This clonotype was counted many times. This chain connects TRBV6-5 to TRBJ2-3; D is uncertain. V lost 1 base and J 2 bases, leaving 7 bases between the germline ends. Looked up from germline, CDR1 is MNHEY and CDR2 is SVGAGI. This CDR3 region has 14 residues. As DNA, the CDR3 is TGTGCCAGCAGTTACTTGGGCCCCACAGATACGCAGTATTTT. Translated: CASSYLGPTDTQYF.

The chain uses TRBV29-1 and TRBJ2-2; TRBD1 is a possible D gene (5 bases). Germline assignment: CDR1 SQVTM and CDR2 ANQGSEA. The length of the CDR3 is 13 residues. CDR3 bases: TGCGGCGCTCAGGGCGAGAACACCGGGGAGCTGTTTTTT. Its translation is CGAQGENTGELFF.

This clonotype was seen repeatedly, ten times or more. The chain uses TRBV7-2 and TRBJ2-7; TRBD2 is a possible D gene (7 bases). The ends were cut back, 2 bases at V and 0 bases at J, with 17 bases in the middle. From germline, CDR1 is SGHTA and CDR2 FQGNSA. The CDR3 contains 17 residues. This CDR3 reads CASSLRPGGSHSYEQYF. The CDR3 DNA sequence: TGTGCCAGCAGCTTAAGGCCGGGGGGCTCCCACTCCTACGAGCAGTACTTC.

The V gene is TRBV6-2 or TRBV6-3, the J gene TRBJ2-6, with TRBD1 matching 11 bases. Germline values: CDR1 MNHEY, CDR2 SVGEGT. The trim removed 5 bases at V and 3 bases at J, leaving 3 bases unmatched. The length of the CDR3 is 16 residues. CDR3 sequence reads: CASSGQGAGGANVLTF. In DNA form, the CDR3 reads TGTGCCAGCAGTGGACAGGGGGCTGGTGGGGCCAACGTCCTGACTTTC.

The chain's CDR3 is CASSGWTGGRNNEQFF. Written as DNA, the CDR3 is TGCGCCAGCAGCGGATGGACAGGAGGACGAAACAATGAGCAGTTCTTC. J is TRBJ2-1 and V is TRBV4-1, with 7 bases matching TRBD1. CDR1 and CDR2 (germline): MGHRA, YSYEKL. V trimming: 5 bases; J trimming: 5 bases; junction bases outside the gene matches: 12. This CDR3 is built from 16 residues.

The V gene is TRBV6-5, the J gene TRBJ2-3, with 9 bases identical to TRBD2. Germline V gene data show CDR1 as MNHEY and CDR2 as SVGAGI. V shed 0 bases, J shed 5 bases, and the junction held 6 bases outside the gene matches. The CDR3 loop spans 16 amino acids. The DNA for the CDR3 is TGTGCCAGCAGTTACTCGCTAGCGGGGTCACGAGATACGCAGTATTTT. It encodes CASSYSLAGSRDTQYF.

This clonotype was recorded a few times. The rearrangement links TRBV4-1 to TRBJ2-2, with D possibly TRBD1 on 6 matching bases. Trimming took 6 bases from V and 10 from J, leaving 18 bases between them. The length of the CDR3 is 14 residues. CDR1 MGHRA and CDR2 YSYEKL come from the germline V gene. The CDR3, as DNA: TGCGCCAGCAGGCAATATACAGGGCCCGCGGAGCTGTTTTTT. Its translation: CASRQYTGPAELFF.

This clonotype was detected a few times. CDR3 sequence reads: CASSLVGGGPASYNEQFF. The CDR3 DNA follows: TGTGCCAGCAGCTTAGTGGGCGGGGGGCCCGCTTCCTACAATGAGCAGTTCTTC. This sequence joins TRBV7-8 and TRBJ2-1, with 8 positions matching TRBD2. Germline V CDR1 and CDR2: SGHVS, FQNEAQ. With 1 base clipped from V and 1 base from J, the junction kept 9 bases outside the gene matches. The CDR3 sequence is 18 residues long.

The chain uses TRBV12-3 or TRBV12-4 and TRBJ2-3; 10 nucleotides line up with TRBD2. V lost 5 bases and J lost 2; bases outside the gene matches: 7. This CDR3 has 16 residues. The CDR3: CASSDLAGGFTDTQYF. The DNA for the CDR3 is TGTGCCAGCAGTGATTTAGCGGGGGGCTTCACAGATACGCAGTATTTT.

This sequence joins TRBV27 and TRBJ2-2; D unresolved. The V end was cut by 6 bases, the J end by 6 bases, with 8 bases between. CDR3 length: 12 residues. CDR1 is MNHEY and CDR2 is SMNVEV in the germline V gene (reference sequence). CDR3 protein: CASSLKAGELFF. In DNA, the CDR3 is TGTGCCAGCAGCCTCAAGGCCGGGGAGCTGTTTTTT.

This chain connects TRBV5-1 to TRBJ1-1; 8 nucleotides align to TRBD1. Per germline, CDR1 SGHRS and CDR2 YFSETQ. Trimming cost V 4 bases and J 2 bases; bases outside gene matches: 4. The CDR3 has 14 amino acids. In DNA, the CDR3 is TGCGCCAGCAGCCCGGGACAGGAAAACACTGAAGCTTTCTTT. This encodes CASSPGQENTEAFF.

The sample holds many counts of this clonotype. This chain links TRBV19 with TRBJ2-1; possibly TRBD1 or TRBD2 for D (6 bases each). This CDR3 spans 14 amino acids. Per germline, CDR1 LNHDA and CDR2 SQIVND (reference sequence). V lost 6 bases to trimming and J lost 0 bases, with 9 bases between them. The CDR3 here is CASSEGGSYNEQFF. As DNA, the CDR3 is TGTGCCAGTAGCGAGGGGGGCTCCTACAATGAGCAGTTCTTC.

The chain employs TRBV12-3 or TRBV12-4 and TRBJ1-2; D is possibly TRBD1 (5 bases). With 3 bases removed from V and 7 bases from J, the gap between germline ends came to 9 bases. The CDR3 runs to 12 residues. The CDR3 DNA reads TGTGCCAGCAGTTTTGACAGCCCTGGCTACACCTTC. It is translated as CASSFDSPGYTF.

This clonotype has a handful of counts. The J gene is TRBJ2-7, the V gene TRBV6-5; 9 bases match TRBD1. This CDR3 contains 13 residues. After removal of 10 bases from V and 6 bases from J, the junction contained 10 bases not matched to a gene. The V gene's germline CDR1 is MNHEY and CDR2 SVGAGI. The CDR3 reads CAIPGQGEPEQYF. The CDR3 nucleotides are TGTGCCATACCGGGACAGGGAGAACCCGAGCAGTACTTC.

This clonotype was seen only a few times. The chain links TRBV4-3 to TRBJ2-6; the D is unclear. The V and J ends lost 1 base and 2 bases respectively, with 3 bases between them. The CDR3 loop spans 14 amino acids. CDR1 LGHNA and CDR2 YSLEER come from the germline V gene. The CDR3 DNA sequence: TGCGCCAGCAGCCAAGGGCCTGGGGCCAACGTCCTGACTTTC. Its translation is CASSQGPGANVLTF.

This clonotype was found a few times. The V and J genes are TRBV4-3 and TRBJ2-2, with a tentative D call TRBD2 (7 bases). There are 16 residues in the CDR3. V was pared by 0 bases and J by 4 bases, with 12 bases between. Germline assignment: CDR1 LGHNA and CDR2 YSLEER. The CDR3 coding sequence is TGCGCCAGCAGCCAAGATTGGGCGGGGGCCACCGGGGAGCTGTTTTTT. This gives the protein CASSQDWAGATGELFF.

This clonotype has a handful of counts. CDR3 sequence: CASRPGRIFYNEQFF. The CDR3 DNA sequence: TGTGCCAGTAGGCCGGGGCGAATCTTCTACAATGAGCAGTTCTTC. The genes are TRBV19 and TRBJ2-1; either TRBD1 or TRBD2 may fit D (5 bases each). The CDR3 loop spans 15 amino acids. V lost 6 bases, J lost 3 bases, and 15 bases lay in between. Germline V gene lookup returns CDR1 LNHDA and CDR2 SQIVND (reference sequence).

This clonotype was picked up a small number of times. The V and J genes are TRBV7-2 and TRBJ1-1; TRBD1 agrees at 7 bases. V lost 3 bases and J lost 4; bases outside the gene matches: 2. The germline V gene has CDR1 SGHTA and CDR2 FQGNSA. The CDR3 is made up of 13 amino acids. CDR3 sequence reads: CASSLNRGTEAFF. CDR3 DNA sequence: TGTGCCAGCAGCTTGAACAGGGGCACTGAAGCTTTCTTT.